Shown below are 23 T cell receptor beta chains from a single sample sequenced in a study of T cells in Graves' hyperthyroidism and ophthalmopathy (dated by TCRdb to the late 2010s). Receptors were amplified or captured by multiplex PCR. The data were produced on an Illumina HiSeq 2000. TCR beta CDR3 regions were amplified from RNA transcripts. The TCR CDR3 was subjected to a first round of RT-PCR using the HTBI primer set and the Qiagen OneStep RT-PCR kit. Clones were called with MiXCR by TCRdb after fastp trimmed the public reads at Q25, and only in-frame beta chains were retained. Every distinct CDR3 protein forms one entry, paired with its most common genes and DNA. Here the sample has 200,000 to 250,000 distinct CDR3 sequences; roughly 15% occur a single time. 25% to 30% of the sample goes to the ten largest clones. The sequenced sample consisted of blood. Receptor source: a woman aged 18 to 35 with Graves' ophthalmopathy.

In its sample, this clonotype was seen many times. The gene calls are TRBV28 and TRBJ2-7; 8 bases match TRBD1. The CDR3 is 15 residues long. The germline V gene has CDR1 MDHEN and CDR2 SYDVKM. The trim removed 6 bases at V and 2 bases at J, leaving 9 bases unmatched. The CDR3 here is CASRPGQGPTYEQYF. The DNA of the CDR3 is TGTGCCAGCAGACCTGGACAGGGCCCCACCTACGAGCAGTACTTC. Using reference TRBV28 and TRBJ2-7 for the parts outside the CDR3, the full variable domain is DVKVTQSSRYLVKRTGEKVFLECVQDMDHENMFWYRQDPGLGLRLIYFSYDVKMKEKGDIPEGYSVSREKKERFSLILESASTNQTSMYLCASRPGQGPTYEQYFGPGTRLTVT.

This clonotype was recorded at least ten times. The V and J genes are TRBV6-1 and TRBJ1-1, with D maybe TRBD1 (6 bases). Germline V CDR1 and CDR2: MNHNS, SASEGT. V lost 5 bases, J lost 5 bases, and 12 bases lay in between. The CDR3 length is 13 residues. CDR3 nucleotide sequence: TGTGCCAGCAGTTTGCTACAGGGTACTGAAGCTTTCTTT. This encodes CASSLLQGTEAFF.

In this sample, this clonotype turned up many times. The V and J genes are TRBV2 and TRBJ2-7, with no clear D. This CDR3 region has 11 residues. Germline CDR1 SNHLY, CDR2 FYNNEI. Trimming shortened V by 6 bases and J by 3 bases, and 6 bases separated the two germline ends. The CDR3 is CASSPFYEQYF. In nucleotides, the CDR3 is TGTGCCAGCAGCCCCTTCTACGAGCAGTACTTC.

This clonotype was picked up many times. The chain is built from TRBV20-1 and TRBJ1-5; a weak D match, TRBD1 (5 bases). Deletions cut 6 bases from V and 7 bases from J, with 13 bases between. The CDR3 totals 12 residues. Germline CDR1 DFQATT, CDR2 SNEGSKA (reference sequence). CDR3 DNA: TGCAGTGCCAGCAACAGGTACCAGCCCCAGCATTTT. As protein: CSASNRYQPQHF.

This clonotype showed up just a few times. J is TRBJ1-4 and V is TRBV19; D possibly corresponds to TRBD1 (6 bases). This CDR3 comprises 14 residues. Trimming shortened V by 7 bases and J by 4 bases, and 13 bases separated the two germline ends. CDR1 is LNHDA, CDR2 SQIVND, per germline (reference sequence). The CDR3 loop reads CASTSGQINEKLFF. CDR3 bases: TGTGCCAGTACCTCCGGACAGATTAATGAAAAACTGTTTTTT.

There are many counts of this clonotype. The chain carries TRBV12-3 or TRBV12-4 and TRBJ2-3; D gene unclear. The CDR3 is 15 amino acids. Trimming stripped 6 bases from V and 2 bases from J, with 15 bases between. The CDR3 bases are TGTGCCAGCAGCCCGTTGGGCGGAGCCACAGATACGCAGTATTTT. It yields the protein CASSPLGGATDTQYF.

This chain uses TRBV2 with TRBJ2-7; 8 bases match TRBD2. The CDR3 spans 14 residues. The germline V gene has CDR1 SNHLY and CDR2 FYNNEI. V gave up 5 bases and J gave up 4 bases; unmatched junction bases: 7. In DNA form, the CDR3 reads TGTGCCAGCAGTACGGGAGGGAATCGTTACGAGCAGTACTTC. It translates to CASSTGGNRYEQYF. The full variable domain, completed using reference TRBV2 and TRBJ2-7, is EPEVTQTPSHQVTQMGQEVILRCVPISNHLYFYWYRQILGQKVEFLVSFYNNEISEKSEIFDDQFSVERPDGSNFTLKIRSTKLEDSAMYFCASSTGGNRYEQYFGPGTRLTVT.

There are many counts of this clonotype. The chain joins TRBV19 to TRBJ2-1; 12 nucleotides agree with TRBD2. The CDR3 consists of 14 residues. V shed 5 bases, J shed 9 bases, and the junction held 5 bases outside the gene matches. Germline values: CDR1 LNHDA, CDR2 SQIVND (reference sequence). As DNA, the CDR3 is TGTGCCAGTAGTTGGGCTAGCGGGAGGGGTGAGCAGTTCTTC. It specifies CASSWASGRGEQFF.

Ten or more counts support this clonotype. The gene calls are TRBV2 and TRBJ1-1; the D gene is possibly TRBD1 (5 bases). Germline loops: CDR1 SNHLY, CDR2 FYNNEI. This CDR3 comprises 15 residues. The V and J ends lost 5 bases and 1 base respectively, with 14 bases between them. CDR3 coding DNA: TGTGCCAGCAGTCCTAATGGACATACGAACACTGAAGCTTTCTTT. Translation: CASSPNGHTNTEAFF.

In regard to this clonotype: This may arise from a read error, as a much more abundant clone is one base away. The chain is built from TRBV6-1 and TRBJ2-2, with D perhaps being TRBD1 or TRBD2 (7 bases each). V was pared by 7 bases and J by 7 bases, with 16 bases between. The CDR3 has 14 amino acids. Germline assignment: CDR1 MNHNS and CDR2 SASEGT. CDR3 sequence: CASTRAGGVGELFF. CDR3 DNA: TGTGCCAGCACTAGGGCAGGGGGGGTCGGGGAGCTGTTTTTT.

This clonotype was detected many times. This chain connects TRBV10-1 to TRBJ2-2; TRBD2 might be the D (5 bases). CDR3 length equals 13 residues. Per the germline V gene, CDR1 is WNHNN and CDR2 is SYGVQD (reference sequence). V was trimmed by 10 bases and J by 0 bases, leaving 9 bases between them. CDR3: CATERPNTGELFF. For the CDR3, the DNA is TGCGCCACAGAGCGGCCGAACACCGGGGAGCTGTTTTTT.

This clonotype has ten or more counts. This sequence joins TRBV19 and TRBJ1-1; possibly TRBD1 for D (5 bases). V lost 5 bases to trimming and J lost 4 bases, with 11 bases between them. The CDR3 is 13 amino acids. Per the germline V gene, CDR1 is LNHDA and CDR2 is SQIVND (reference sequence). CDR3: CASSPGYFTEAFF. CDR3 DNA: TGTGCCAGTAGTCCAGGGTATTTCACTGAAGCTTTCTTT.

Notes on this clonotype: At one end the junction does not follow the germline gene, possibly because of a read error. In DNA form, the CDR3 reads TGTGCCTGCAGCGGAGGGTCCTCCTACGAGCAGTACTTC. Translated: CACSGGSSYEQYF. The chain joins TRBV2 to TRBJ2-7; possible D gene TRBD2, 6 bases. Germline V gene sequence: CDR1 SNHLY, CDR2 FYNNEI. There are 13 residues in the CDR3.

This clonotype came up many times. The V gene is TRBV6-1, the J gene TRBJ2-1, with TRBD2 as a possible D gene (7 bases). The germline CDR1 and CDR2 sequences are MNHNS and SASEGT. This CDR3 spans 14 amino acids. V lost 7 bases to trimming and J lost 6 bases, with 16 bases between them. The CDR3 is CASIPARGANEQFF. The CDR3 bases are TGTGCCAGCATTCCCGCTCGGGGGGCCAATGAGCAGTTCTTC.

The rearrangement uses TRBV29-1 and TRBJ2-1; the match to TRBD2 covers 14 bases. The V gene's germline CDR1 is SQVTM and CDR2 ANQGSEA. With 6 bases clipped from V and 2 bases from J, the junction kept 15 bases outside the gene matches. The CDR3 is made up of 19 amino acids. CDR3 amino acids: CSVSYPGTSGSTAYNEQFF. In DNA form, the CDR3 reads TGCAGCGTCTCCTACCCCGGGACTAGCGGGAGCACTGCCTACAATGAGCAGTTCTTC.

This chain uses TRBV6-4 with TRBJ2-7; 11 bases agree with TRBD2. Germline V gene lookup returns CDR1 MRHNA and CDR2 SNTAGT. The V gene end was trimmed by 4 bases and the J gene end by 4 bases; junction bases not matched to a gene: 9. There are 16 residues in the CDR3. The CDR3 is CASSAPGLAELYEQYF. In DNA form, the CDR3 reads TGTGCCAGCAGTGCCCCGGGACTAGCGGAGCTATACGAGCAGTACTTC.

There are a few counts of this clonotype. The chain joins TRBV12-3 or TRBV12-4 to TRBJ2-5; TRBD2 matches at 12 bases. The CDR3 spans 15 residues. V shed 3 bases, J shed 4 bases, and the junction held 3 bases outside the gene matches. This chain's CDR3 is CASSLLTSGRETQYF. The CDR3 DNA reads TGTGCCAGCAGTTTGTTGACTAGCGGGAGAGAGACCCAGTACTTC.

This clonotype was picked up many times. The chain uses TRBV12-3 or TRBV12-4 and TRBJ2-5; D possibly corresponds to TRBD2 (5 bases). The CDR3 sequence is 14 residues long. V lost 3 bases, J lost 5 bases, and 13 bases lay in between. The CDR3 coding sequence is TGTGCCAGCAGTTTTTGGGGAATAGCGGAGACCCAGTACTTC. It is translated as CASSFWGIAETQYF.

This clonotype showed up many times. The rearrangement joins TRBV7-3 to TRBJ2-1; tentatively, D is TRBD1 (5 bases). The CDR3 is 14 amino acids. V was cut by 5 bases and J by 7 bases, with 15 bases left in between. Germline V gives CDR1 SGHTA, CDR2 FQGTGA. The CDR3 reads CASSTLGAQNEQFF. The CDR3 nucleotides read TGTGCCAGCAGCACCCTTGGGGCCCAGAATGAGCAGTTCTTC.

The chain employs TRBV27 and TRBJ2-1, with TRBD1 identical over 8 bases. This CDR3 contains 16 residues. V was pared by 2 bases and J by 4 bases, with 7 bases of the junction left unmatched. The germline CDR1 and CDR2 sequences are MNHEY and SMNVEV (reference sequence). The DNA of the CDR3 is TGTGCCAGCAGTTTAGTCATGGGACAGGTGTACAATGAGCAGTTCTTC. Translation: CASSLVMGQVYNEQFF.

This clonotype has ten or more counts. The chain combines TRBV20-1 with TRBJ2-3; D is uncertain. Trimming removed 1 base at V and 2 bases at J, with 7 bases between. The CDR3 is made up of 13 amino acids. Germline CDR1 and CDR2: DFQATT and SNEGSKA (reference sequence). CDR3 sequence: CSARAPYTDTQYF. The CDR3 DNA follows: TGCAGTGCTAGAGCCCCGTACACAGATACGCAGTATTTT.

This clonotype showed up many times. The chain couples TRBV20-1 to TRBJ1-6; no firm D call. CDR3 length: 13 amino acids. V was clipped by 3 bases and J by 7 bases, with 10 bases between them. The germline gives CDR1 DFQATT, CDR2 SNEGSKA (reference sequence). The CDR3 DNA is TGCAGTGCTAGTTCCGGGTTAAATTCACCCCTCCACTTT. Its translation is CSASSGLNSPLHF.

The rearrangement links TRBV4-3 to TRBJ2-6; D is ambiguous. The V end lost 3 bases, the J end lost 0 bases, and 6 bases lay between the germline ends. Germline CDR1 is LGHNA and CDR2 is YSLEER. This CDR3 is built from 15 residues. CDR3 nucleotides: TGCGCCAGCAGCCACCTAGACTCTGGGGCCAACGTCCTGACTTTC. It is translated as CASSHLDSGANVLTF.